Listed below are T cell receptor beta chains from one sample, sequenced in a study of T cell responses to AZD1222 COVID-19 vaccine. The data were produced by immunoSEQ multiplex PCR, yet TCRdb's version contains in-frame clones alone and is incomplete. The table records fewer than 200,000 clones, about 91% of them present only once. The material sequenced was peripheral blood, taken on day 0 of AZD1222 vaccination. The origin of the receptors is an adult in good health. CDR3s include the opening cysteine and the closing phenylalanine or tryptophan. Each record gives: J gene, D gene, V gene, CDR3 DNA, CDR3 protein. A D gene is named only where the DNA matches it firmly.

TRBJ2-5 TRBD1 TRBV29-1 TGCAGGGGGACAGAGGGAGAGACCCAGTACTTC CRGTEGETQYF
TRBJ1-6 - TRBV30 TGTGCCTGGAGTGTACGGGGATATAATTCACCCCTCCACTTT CAWSVRGYNSPLHF
TRBJ2-7 - TRBV5-8 TGTGCCACCCCGGGTAGCTCCTACGAGCAGTACTTC CATPGSSYEQYF
TRBJ1-2 TRBD1 TRBV12-5 TGTGCTAGTGGTTTTCACCAATACCAAAGACAGGGCCTTGGCTACACCTTC CASGFHQYQRQGLGYTF
TRBJ1-1 TRBD1 TRBV6-5 TGTGCCAGCAGAACGACAGGGGGGGACACTGAAGCTTTCTTT CASRTTGGDTEAFF
TRBJ2-3 TRBD1 TRBV15 TGTGCCACCAGAGTTCTTGAGTCCCCGGGACAGTTCACAGATACGCAGTATTTT CATRVLESPGQFTDTQYF
TRBJ2-1 TRBD2 TRBV18 TGTGCCAGCTCAGGGGGGAGCGGGAGCTCCTACAATGAGCAGTTCTTC CASSGGSGSSYNEQFF
TRBJ2-7 TRBD1 TRBV7-6 TGTGCCAGCAGCACCAGACAGGGAAACTACGAGCAGTACTTC CASSTRQGNYEQYF
TRBJ2-7 TRBD1 TRBV3-1/TRBV3-2 TGTGCCAGCAGCCAAGATTTGACAGGGCGGGAGCAGTACTTC CASSQDLTGREQYF
TRBJ1-2 - TRBV7-3 TGTGCCAGCACCCTTAGAGGGGACGGGGGCTGGGGCTACACCTTC CASTLRGDGGWGYTF
TRBJ2-7 - TRBV11-3 TGTGCCAGCAGCTCACGTGGGGACGGCTCCTACGAGCAGTACTTC CASSSRGDGSYEQYF
TRBJ1-4 - TRBV24-1 TGTGCCACCAGTGATCCCAATTCTGGTAATGAAAAACTGTTTTTT CATSDPNSGNEKLFF
TRBJ1-4 - TRBV7-2 TGTGCCAGCAGCTTAGGTGGGGGTGAAAAACTGTTTTTT CASSLGGGEKLFF
TRBJ1-3 - TRBV4-3 TGCGCCAGCAGCCAAGATACGGGAGGAAACACCATATATTTT CASSQDTGGNTIYF
TRBJ1-2 - TRBV5-8 TGTGCCAGCAGACGGGAGGTTGGCTACACCTTC CASRREVGYTF